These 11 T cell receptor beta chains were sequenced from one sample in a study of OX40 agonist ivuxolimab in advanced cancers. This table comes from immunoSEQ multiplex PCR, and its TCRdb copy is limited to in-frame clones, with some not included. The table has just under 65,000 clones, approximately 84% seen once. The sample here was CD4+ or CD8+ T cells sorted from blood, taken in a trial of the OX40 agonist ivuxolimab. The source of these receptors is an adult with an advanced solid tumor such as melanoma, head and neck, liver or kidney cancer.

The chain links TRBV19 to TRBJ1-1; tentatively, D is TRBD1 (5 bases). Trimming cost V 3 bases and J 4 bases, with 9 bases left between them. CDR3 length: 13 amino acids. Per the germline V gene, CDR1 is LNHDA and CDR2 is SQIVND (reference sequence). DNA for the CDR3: TGTGCCAGTAGTATTTCTAGGGGCACTGAAGCTTTCTTT. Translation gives CASSISRGTEAFF.

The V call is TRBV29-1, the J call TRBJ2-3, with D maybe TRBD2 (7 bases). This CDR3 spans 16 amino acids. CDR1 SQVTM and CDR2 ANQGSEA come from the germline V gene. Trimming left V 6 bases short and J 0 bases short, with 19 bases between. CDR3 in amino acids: CSVRGGRGNSTDTQYF. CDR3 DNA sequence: TGCAGCGTCCGAGGGGGGCGGGGGAACAGCACAGATACGCAGTATTTT.

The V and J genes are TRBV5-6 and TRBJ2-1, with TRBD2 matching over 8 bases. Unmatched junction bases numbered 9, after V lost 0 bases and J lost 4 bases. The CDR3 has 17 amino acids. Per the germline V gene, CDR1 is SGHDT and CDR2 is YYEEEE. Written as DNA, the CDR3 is TGTGCCAGCAGCTTGGCCCGGGCTAGCGGGCTGTACAATGAGCAGTTCTTC. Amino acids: CASSLARASGLYNEQFF.

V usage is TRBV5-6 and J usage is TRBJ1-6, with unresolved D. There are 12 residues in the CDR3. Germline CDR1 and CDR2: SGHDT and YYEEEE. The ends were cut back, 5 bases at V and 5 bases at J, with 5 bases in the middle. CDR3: CASRLNNSPLHF. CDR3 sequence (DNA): TGTGCCAGCAGGCTTAATAATTCACCCCTCCACTTT.

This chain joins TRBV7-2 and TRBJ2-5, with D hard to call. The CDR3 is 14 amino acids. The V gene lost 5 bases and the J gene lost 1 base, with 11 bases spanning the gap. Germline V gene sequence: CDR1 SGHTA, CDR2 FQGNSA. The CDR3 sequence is CASSRRAAQETQYF. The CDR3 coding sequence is TGTGCCAGCAGCCGTCGGGCGGCCCAAGAGACCCAGTACTTC.

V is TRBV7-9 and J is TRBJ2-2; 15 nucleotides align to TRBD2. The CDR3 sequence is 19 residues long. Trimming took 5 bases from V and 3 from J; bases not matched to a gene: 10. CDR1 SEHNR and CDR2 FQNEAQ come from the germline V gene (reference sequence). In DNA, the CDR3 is TGTGCCAGCAGCCCGCGGACTAGCGGGAGGGGGGCTGACACCGGGGAGCTGTTTTTT. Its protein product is CASSPRTSGRGADTGELFF.

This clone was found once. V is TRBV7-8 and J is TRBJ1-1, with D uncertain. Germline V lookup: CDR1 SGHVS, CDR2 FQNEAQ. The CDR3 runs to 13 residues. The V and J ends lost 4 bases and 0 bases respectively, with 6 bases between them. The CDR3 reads CASSYDMNTEAFF. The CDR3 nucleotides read TGTGCCAGCAGCTATGACATGAACACTGAAGCTTTCTTT.

The CDR3 loop reads CASSQRTSGGSRWYF. CDR3 nucleotides: TGTGCCAGCAGCCAACGGACTAGCGGGGGGTCTCGTTGGTACTTC. The gene calls are TRBV7-2 and TRBJ2-7; TRBD2 agrees at 14 bases. Trimming removed 5 bases from V and 12 bases from J; junction bases left unmatched: 12. The CDR3 has 15 residues. The germline CDR1 and CDR2 sequences are SGHTA and FQGNSA.

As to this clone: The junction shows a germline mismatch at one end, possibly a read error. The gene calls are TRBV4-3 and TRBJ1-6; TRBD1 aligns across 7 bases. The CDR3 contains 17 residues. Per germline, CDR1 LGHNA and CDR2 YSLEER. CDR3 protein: CASSHHIGQAYNSPLHF. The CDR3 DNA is TGCGCCAGCAGCCACCATATCGGACAGGCTTATAACTCACCCCTCCACTTT.

CDR3 sequence (DNA): TGTGCCTGGGCAATCCAGGGGTTTGATGGCTACACCTTC. It yields the protein CAWAIQGFDGYTF. This sequence joins TRBV30 and TRBJ1-2, with a tentative D call TRBD1 (6 bases). Trimming removed 5 bases at V and 6 bases at J, with 16 bases between. CDR1 and CDR2 (germline): GTSNPN, SVGIG (reference sequence). The CDR3 contains 13 residues.

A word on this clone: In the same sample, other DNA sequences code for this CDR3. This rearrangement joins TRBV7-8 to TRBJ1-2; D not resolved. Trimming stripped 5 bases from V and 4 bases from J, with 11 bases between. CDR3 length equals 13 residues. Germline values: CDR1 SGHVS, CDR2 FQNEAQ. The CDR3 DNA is TGTGCCAGCAGCCTAGACTACACCTATGGCTACACCTTC. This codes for CASSLDYTYGYTF.